Shown below are 20 T cell receptor beta chains from a single sample sequenced in a study of cytomegalovirus exposure and HLA in healthy donors. With 60 Vbeta and 13 Jbeta primers, the PCR was carried out. Here immunoSEQ multiplex PCR was the method, and the copy in TCRdb shows in-frame clones only, minus some. The sample holds approximately 200,000 clones, under 85% seen once. The sample taken for sequencing was PBMCs. The receptors were gathered from a woman aged 18-29 years in good health and CMV-seronegative.

This sequence joins TRBV19 and TRBJ1-4; D gene unclear. V was trimmed by 7 bases and J by 8 bases, leaving 14 bases between them. Per the germline V gene, CDR1 is LNHDA and CDR2 is SQIVND (reference sequence). This CDR3 is built from 13 residues. The CDR3, as DNA: TGTGCCAGTAAAAGAGGGTTAAGGGAAAAACTGTTTTTT. Translated: CASKRGLREKLFF. Based on the CDR3 plus reference TRBV19 and TRBJ1-4, the full variable domain is DGGITQSPKYLFRKEGQNVTLSCEQNLNHDAMYWYRQDPGQGLRLIYYSQIVNDFQKGDIAEGYSVSREKKESFPLTVTSAQKNPTAFYLCASKRGLREKLFFGSGTQLSVL.

This chain joins TRBV29-1 and TRBJ2-3; possible D gene TRBD2, 6 bases. The germline V gene encodes CDR1 SQVTM and CDR2 ANQGSEA. This CDR3 region has 12 residues. Trimming cost V 4 bases and J 11 bases, with 16 bases left between them. CDR3 loop: CSVGGGRGGQYF. CDR3 nucleotides: TGCAGCGTTGGGGGCGGACGGGGAGGGCAGTATTTT.

In its sample, this clone was seen once. The chain employs TRBV30 and TRBJ2-1; 8 bases are a match to TRBD2. Trimming cost V 4 bases and J 9 bases; bases outside gene matches: 11. The CDR3 totals 14 residues. Germline assignment: CDR1 GTSNPN and CDR2 SVGIG (reference sequence). CDR3 DNA sequence: TGTGCCTGGACGGAGGGGCGGGAGGTGAGTGAGCAGTTCTTC. Protein product: CAWTEGREVSEQFF. The full variable domain, with the rest looked up from reference TRBV30 and TRBJ2-1, is SQTIHQWPATLVQPVGSPLSLECTVEGTSNPNLYWYRQAAGRGLQLLFYSVGIGQISSEVPQNLSASRPQDRQFILSSKKLLLSDSGFYLCAWTEGREVSEQFFGPGTRLTVL.

This chain joins TRBV15 and TRBJ2-2; 7 nucleotides line up with TRBD2. The CDR3 runs 15 residues. The V gene's germline CDR1 is LNHNV and CDR2 YYDKDF (reference sequence). Trimming removed 2 bases from V and 9 bases from J; junction bases left unmatched: 9. CDR3 loop: CATSRLSAGAWELFF. The CDR3 region has the DNA TGTGCCACCAGCAGATTGTCGGCGGGAGCTTGGGAGCTGTTTTTT.

The genes are TRBV29-1 and TRBJ2-1; tentatively, D is TRBD1 (6 bases). The germline V gene encodes CDR1 SQVTM and CDR2 ANQGSEA. The CDR3 length is 14 residues. V lost 7 bases and J lost 0, with 13 bases in between. The CDR3 sequence is CSGADRLSYNEQFF. The CDR3 coding sequence is TGCAGCGGAGCAGACAGGCTCTCCTACAATGAGCAGTTCTTC.

The V and J genes are TRBV30 and TRBJ1-5; D is uncertain. Germline V gene data show CDR1 as GTSNPN and CDR2 as SVGIG (reference sequence). The CDR3 loop spans 14 amino acids. V lost 5 bases and J lost 6, with 17 bases in between. For the CDR3, the DNA is TGTGCCTGGGATAACGGGTTGATGGGTCAGCCCCAGCATTTT. Its translation: CAWDNGLMGQPQHF.

J is TRBJ1-1 and V is TRBV7-6; 7 bases fit TRBD1. J gave up 3 bases and V 3 bases, and 1 base lay outside the gene matches. The CDR3 is made up of 13 amino acids. Germline V gene sequence: CDR1 SGHVS, CDR2 FNYEAQ. The CDR3 here is CASSFDRDTEAFF. The CDR3 bases are TGTGCCAGCAGCTTCGACAGGGACACTGAAGCTTTCTTT.

The chain is built from TRBV7-6 and TRBJ2-5, with D tentatively TRBD2 (6 bases). The length of the CDR3 is 13 residues. V gave up 1 base and J gave up 5 bases, with 8 bases separating them. The germline V gene has CDR1 SGHVS and CDR2 FNYEAQ. The CDR3 here is CASSLVGGETQYF. CDR3 nucleotides: TGTGCCAGCAGCTTAGTGGGAGGCGAGACCCAGTACTTC.

This clone is a singleton in its sample. J is TRBJ2-7 and V is TRBV2; 7 positions match TRBD1. The CDR3 has 14 residues. V dropped 7 bases and J dropped 4; count of bases not matched to a gene: 10. From germline, CDR1 is SNHLY and CDR2 FYNNEI. The CDR3 region is CASTQTGIPYEQYF. CDR3 in DNA: TGTGCCAGCACACAGACAGGGATCCCATACGAGCAGTACTTC.

The V gene is TRBV16, the J gene TRBJ2-7; TRBD1 matches 7 bases. The trim removed 6 bases at V and 3 bases at J, leaving 5 bases unmatched. The CDR3 has 13 amino acids. The germline CDR1 and CDR2 sequences are KGHSY and FQNENV. CDR3 DNA sequence: TGTGCCAGCAGTCGGGACAGAGACTACGAGCAGTACTTC. This gives the protein CASSRDRDYEQYF. The full variable domain, its missing parts supplied by reference TRBV16 and TRBJ2-7, is GEEVAQTPKHLVRGEGQKAKLYCAPIKGHSYVFWYQQVLKNEFKFLISFQNENVFDETGMPKERFSAKCLPNSPCSLEIQATKLEDSAVYFCASSRDRDYEQYFGPGTRLTVT.

The chain uses TRBV7-8 and TRBJ2-7; 9 nucleotides agree with TRBD1. The CDR3 is made up of 16 amino acids. CDR1 and CDR2 from the germline V gene are SGHVS and FQNEAQ. V lost 3 bases and J lost 3; bases outside the gene matches: 9. CDR3 loop: CASSFRGTGPNYEQYF. CDR3 nucleotide sequence: TGTGCCAGCAGCTTCCGCGGGACAGGGCCAAACTACGAGCAGTACTTC.

As for this clone: A junction end diverges from the germline sequence, so it may reflect a read error. The sample holds other DNA sequences that translate to the same CDR3. This chain links TRBV6-5 with TRBJ1-5; 9 positions match TRBD1. This CDR3 region has 15 residues. CDR1 is MNHEY and CDR2 is SVGAGI in the germline V gene. CDR3 in DNA: TGCGCCAGCAGTAGGGACAGGGACACGTTTCAGCCCCAGCATTTT. As protein: CASSRDRDTFQPQHF.

V gene TRBV7-9 combines with J gene TRBJ2-7; 8 positions match TRBD2. Unmatched junction bases numbered 8, after V lost 2 bases and J lost 2 bases. The CDR3 contains 16 residues. Germline values: CDR1 SEHNR, CDR2 FQNEAQ (reference sequence). The CDR3 bases are TGTGCCAGCAGCTTACTCGCGGGAGGCCGAACCTACGAGCAGTACTTC. Translation: CASSLLAGGRTYEQYF.

This clone was seen once. V usage is TRBV7-3 and J usage is TRBJ1-2; 8 nucleotides match TRBD1. From germline, CDR1 is SGHTA and CDR2 FQGTGA. V was clipped by 4 bases and J by 4 bases; unmatched bases: 5. CDR3 length equals 14 residues. The CDR3 sequence: CASSYQGASYGYTF. The CDR3 DNA is TGTGCCAGCAGCTACCAGGGGGCGAGCTATGGCTACACCTTC.

The chain combines TRBV2 with TRBJ2-5, with D possibly matching TRBD2 (6 bases). The CDR3 sequence is 12 residues long. With 8 bases removed from V and 4 bases from J, the gap between germline ends came to 11 bases. The germline V gene has CDR1 SNHLY and CDR2 FYNNEI. CDR3 nucleotides: TGTGCCAGCGGGGGGTGGAGAGAGACCCAGTACTTC. Encoded protein: CASGGWRETQYF.

This clone was counted a few times. CDR3 coding DNA: TGTGCCAGCACCAAACAGGGCCCAGAGACCCAGTACTTC. As protein: CASTKQGPETQYF. The chain joins TRBV2 to TRBJ2-5; possible D gene TRBD1, 6 bases. Trimming pared 7 bases from V and 4 bases from J, leaving 13 bases between. The CDR3 is 13 residues long. Germline V lookup: CDR1 SNHLY, CDR2 FYNNEI.

The chain joins TRBV5-6 to TRBJ1-2, with D possibly matching TRBD1 (5 bases). Germline V gives CDR1 SGHDT, CDR2 YYEEEE. This CDR3 spans 12 amino acids. The V end lost 4 bases, the J end lost 14 bases, and 18 bases lay between the germline ends. The CDR3 nucleotides are TGTGCCAGCAGCCAGGGATACTCGGCGAGTACCTTC. Translation: CASSQGYSASTF.

The rearrangement uses TRBV27 and TRBJ2-1; unclear D gene. Germline lookup yields CDR1 MNHEY and CDR2 SMNVEV (reference sequence). The CDR3 runs 12 residues. Trimming shortened V by 2 bases and J by 4 bases, and 3 bases separated the two germline ends. CDR3 sequence reads: CASSLPYNEQFF. The CDR3, as DNA: TGTGCCAGCAGTTTACCTTACAATGAGCAGTTCTTC.

This clone turned up a few times. The rearrangement joins TRBV6-4 to TRBJ1-2, with D unresolved. The CDR3 runs to 15 residues. Trimming removed 6 bases from V and 4 bases from J, with 18 bases in between. Germline V gene data show CDR1 as MRHNA and CDR2 as SNTAGT. The DNA for the CDR3 is TGTGCCAGCAGCCCCCGAGTGGCGGGAACCTATGGCTACACCTTC. Translation gives CASSPRVAGTYGYTF.

This sequence joins TRBV19 and TRBJ2-2, with 9 nucleotides matching TRBD2. This CDR3 contains 16 residues. V lost 9 bases and J lost 2; bases outside the gene matches: 10. Germline CDR1 LNHDA, CDR2 SQIVND (reference sequence). The CDR3 DNA reads as TGTGCCAGCACTAGTAGCGGGAGTCTAAACACCGGGGAGCTGTTTTTT. It yields the protein CASTSSGSLNTGELFF.